This T cell receptor (beta chain) was identified in a study of blood T cell repertoires in COVID-19. Study context: Researchers got acute and convalescent COVID-19 samples from the United States, Italy and Spain. The analysed material was cDNA or gDNA that came from T cells, B-cell-depleted T cells, or PBMCs.

This CDR3 has 15 amino acids. The germline gives CDR1 MNHNY, CDR2 SVGAGI (reference sequence). Original analysis: Reference gene primers were amplified, and this amplification served to estimate nucleated cell counts. The table came from immunoSEQ multiplex PCR; TCRdb's copy has only in-frame clones and leaves some out. Clone size and the V and J calls come from that table; the DNA yielded D and trimming. The table has roughly 200,000 clones, 89% seen once; the top ten hold around 7%. The source material was peripheral blood. The sequence was collected from a man aged 35 to 55 with acute or convalescent COVID-19. The rearrangement uses TRBV6-6 and TRBJ2-7, with 8 nucleotides matching TRBD2. The DNA of the CDR3 is TGTGTTAGCGGGGCGCCCGCTACCACCCGAATCGAGCAGTACTTC. Protein: CVSGAPATTRIEQYF.